The entry below gives a single T cell receptor (beta chain) sequence along with its context. Its target is not known. Patients were ineligible given autoimmune disease history or systemic immunosuppression. The data were produced by immunoSEQ multiplex PCR, yet TCRdb's version contains in-frame clones alone and is incomplete. This table holds about 80,000 clones, 75% to 90% found once. The germline V and J ends were trimmed by 2 bases and 2 bases, with 21 bases remaining between them. This CDR3 region has 18 residues. Germline assignment: CDR1 MNHEY and CDR2 SMNVEV (reference sequence). This sample was taken from a study of OX40 agonist ivuxolimab in advanced cancers. Study-level results: CD8+ T cells showed, on average, more clonal expansion than CD4+ cells. Dosing at 0.1 to 3.0 mg/kg was accompanied by clonal expansion of CD4+ and CD8+ blood T cells by week 6.

The sequencing used CD4+ or CD8+ T cells sorted from blood, collected in a trial of the OX40 agonist ivuxolimab. The gene calls are TRBV27 and TRBJ1-1, with no clear D. This TCR derives from an adult with an advanced solid tumor such as melanoma, head and neck, liver or kidney cancer. In DNA, the CDR3 is TGTGCCAGCAGTTTAAAGGCTCCCGGACTTTTCGGCAACACTGAAGCTTTCTTT. Translated, it gives CASSLKAPGLFGNTEAFF.